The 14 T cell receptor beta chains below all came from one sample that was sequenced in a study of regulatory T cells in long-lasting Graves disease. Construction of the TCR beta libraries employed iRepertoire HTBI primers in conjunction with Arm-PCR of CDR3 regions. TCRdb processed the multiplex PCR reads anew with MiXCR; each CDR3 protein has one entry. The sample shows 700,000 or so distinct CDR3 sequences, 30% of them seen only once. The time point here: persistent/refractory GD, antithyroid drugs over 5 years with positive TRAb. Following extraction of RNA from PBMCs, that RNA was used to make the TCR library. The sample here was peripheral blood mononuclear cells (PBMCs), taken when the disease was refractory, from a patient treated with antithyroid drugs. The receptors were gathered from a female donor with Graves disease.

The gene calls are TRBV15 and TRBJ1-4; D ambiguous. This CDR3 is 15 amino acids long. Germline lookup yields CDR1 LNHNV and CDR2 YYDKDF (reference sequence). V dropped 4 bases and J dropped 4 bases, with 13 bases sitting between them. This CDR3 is CATSTIDGSNEKLFF. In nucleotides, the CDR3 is TGTGCCACCAGCACCATTGACGGCAGTAATGAAAAACTGTTTTTT.

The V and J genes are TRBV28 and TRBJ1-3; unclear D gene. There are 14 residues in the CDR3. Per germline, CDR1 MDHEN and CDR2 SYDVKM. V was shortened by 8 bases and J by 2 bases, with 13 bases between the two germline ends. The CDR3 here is CASFRQLTGNTIYF. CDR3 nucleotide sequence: TGTGCCAGCTTCCGACAACTAACTGGAAACACCATATATTTT.

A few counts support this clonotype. In DNA form, the CDR3 reads TGCAGTGCTAGAGATTTAGGAACGCGCAGGGGGGGCGAGCAGTACTTC. Protein sequence: CSARDLGTRRGGEQYF. The chain has TRBV20-1 and TRBJ2-7, with D perhaps TRBD1 or TRBD2 (7 bases each). V lost 0 bases to trimming and J lost 6 bases, with 21 bases between them. The CDR3 contains 16 residues. Germline CDR1 is DFQATT and CDR2 is SNEGSKA (reference sequence).

CDR3 in amino acids: CASSYTGPFEQYF. CDR3 nucleotide sequence: TGTGCCAGCAGTTACACCGGCCCTTTTGAGCAGTACTTC. The chain links TRBV6-5 to TRBJ2-7; D is ambiguous. This CDR3 comprises 13 residues. Trimming stripped 2 bases from V and 7 bases from J, with 12 bases between. The germline gives CDR1 MNHEY, CDR2 SVGAGI.

CDR3 loop: CASGTIGVRTDTQYF. DNA for the CDR3: TGTGCCAGCGGAACAATAGGGGTTCGGACAGATACGCAGTATTTT. The V gene is TRBV12-3 or TRBV12-4, the J gene TRBJ2-3, with a weak D call TRBD1 (5 bases). The CDR3 is 15 residues long. V was clipped by 8 bases and J by 3 bases, with 18 bases between them.

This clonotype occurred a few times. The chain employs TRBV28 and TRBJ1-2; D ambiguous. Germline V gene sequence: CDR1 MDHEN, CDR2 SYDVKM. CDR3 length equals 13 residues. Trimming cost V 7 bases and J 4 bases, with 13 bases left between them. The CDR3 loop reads CASTYGERYGYTF. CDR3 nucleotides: TGTGCCAGCACCTACGGGGAGCGCTATGGCTACACCTTC.

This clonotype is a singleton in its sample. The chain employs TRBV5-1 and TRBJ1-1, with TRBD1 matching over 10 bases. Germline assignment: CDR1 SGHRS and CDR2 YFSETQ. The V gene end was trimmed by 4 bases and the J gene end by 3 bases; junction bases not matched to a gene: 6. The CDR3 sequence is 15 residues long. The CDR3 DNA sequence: TGCGCCAGCAGCCGATCCGGGACAGGGGACACTGAAGCTTTCTTT. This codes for CASSRSGTGDTEAFF.

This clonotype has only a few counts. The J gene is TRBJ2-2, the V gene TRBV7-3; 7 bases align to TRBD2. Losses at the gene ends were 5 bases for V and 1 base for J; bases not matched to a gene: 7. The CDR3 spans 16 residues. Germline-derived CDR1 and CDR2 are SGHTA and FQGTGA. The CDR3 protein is CASSADGTMNTGELFF. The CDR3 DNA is TGTGCCAGCAGCGCTGACGGGACTATGAACACCGGGGAGCTGTTTTTT.

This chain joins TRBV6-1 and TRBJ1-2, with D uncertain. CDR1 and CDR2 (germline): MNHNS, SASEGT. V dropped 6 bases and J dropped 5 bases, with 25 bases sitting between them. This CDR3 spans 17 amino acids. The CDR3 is CASSPSPGPFSTYGYTF. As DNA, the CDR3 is TGTGCCAGCAGCCCCTCGCCGGGCCCTTTCTCCACATATGGCTACACCTTC.

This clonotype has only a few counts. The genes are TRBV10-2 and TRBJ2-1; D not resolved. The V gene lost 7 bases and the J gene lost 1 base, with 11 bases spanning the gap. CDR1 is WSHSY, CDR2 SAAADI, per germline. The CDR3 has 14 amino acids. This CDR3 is CASIIDGSYNEQFF. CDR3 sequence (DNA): TGCGCCAGCATTATAGATGGGTCCTACAATGAGCAGTTCTTC.

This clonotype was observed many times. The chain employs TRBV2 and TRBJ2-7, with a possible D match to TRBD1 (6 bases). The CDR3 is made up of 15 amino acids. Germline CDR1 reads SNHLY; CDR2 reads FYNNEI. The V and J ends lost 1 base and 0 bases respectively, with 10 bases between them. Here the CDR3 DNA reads TGTGCCAGCAGTGAAGGTGGCAGGGGCTCCTACGAGCAGTACTTC. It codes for CASSEGGRGSYEQYF. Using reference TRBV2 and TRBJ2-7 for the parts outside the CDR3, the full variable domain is EPEVTQTPSHQVTQMGQEVILRCVPISNHLYFYWYRQILGQKVEFLVSFYNNEISEKSEIFDDQFSVERPDGSNFTLKIRSTKLEDSAMYFCASSEGGRGSYEQYFGPGTRLTVT.

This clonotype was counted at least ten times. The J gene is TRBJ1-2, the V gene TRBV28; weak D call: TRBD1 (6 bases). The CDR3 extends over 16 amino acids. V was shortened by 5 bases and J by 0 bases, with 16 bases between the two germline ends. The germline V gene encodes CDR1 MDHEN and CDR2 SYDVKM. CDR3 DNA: TGTGCCAGCAGTACGGTCGGGGGCACCACTAACTATGGCTACACCTTC. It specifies CASSTVGGTTNYGYTF.

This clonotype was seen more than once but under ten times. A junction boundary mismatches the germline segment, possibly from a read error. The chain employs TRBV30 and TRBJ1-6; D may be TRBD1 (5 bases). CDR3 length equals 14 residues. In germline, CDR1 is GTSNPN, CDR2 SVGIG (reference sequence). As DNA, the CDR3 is TGTGCCTGGAGTGTGGCGACAGCCCACTCACCCCCCCACTTT. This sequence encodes CAWSVATAHSPPHF.

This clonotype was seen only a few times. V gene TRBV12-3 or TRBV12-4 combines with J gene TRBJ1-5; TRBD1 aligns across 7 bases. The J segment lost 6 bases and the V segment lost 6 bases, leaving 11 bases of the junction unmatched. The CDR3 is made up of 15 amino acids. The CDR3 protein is CASSPPDRAGQPQHF. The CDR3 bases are TGTGCCAGCAGCCCCCCTGACAGGGCTGGTCAGCCCCAGCATTTT.